A single sample is the source of the 24 T cell receptor beta chains below, sequenced in a study of T cell changes during pregnancy in multiple sclerosis. The method was immunoSEQ multiplex PCR; TCRdb's version includes in-frame clones alone and lacks a portion of them. The table has 120,000 or so clones, 80% to 95% seen once. The sample consisted of peripheral blood, taken before pregnancy. The source of these receptors is a female donor with multiple sclerosis, enrolled in a pregnancy study.

The V gene is TRBV18, the J gene TRBJ1-1; D may be TRBD1 (6 bases). V was cut by 8 bases and J by 0 bases, with 10 bases left in between. Per germline, CDR1 KGHSH and CDR2 LQKENI. This CDR3 comprises 13 residues. Written as DNA, the CDR3 is TGTGCCAGCCCTCAGGGGTTGAACACTGAAGCTTTCTTT. Translated, it gives CASPQGLNTEAFF.

This clone has just one count. The chain joins TRBV6-5 to TRBJ2-5; tentative D call: TRBD1 (6 bases). Germline CDR1 reads MNHEY; CDR2 reads SVGAGI. Trimming removed 0 bases at V and 5 bases at J, with 10 bases between. The CDR3 length is 14 residues. The CDR3 sequence: CASSYSGGRETQYF. CDR3 sequence (DNA): TGTGCCAGCAGTTACTCTGGGGGCCGGGAGACCCAGTACTTC.

V gene TRBV18 combines with J gene TRBJ1-4; no clear D gene. V was pared by 3 bases and J by 3 bases, with 11 bases between. This CDR3 contains 15 residues. Germline CDR1 is KGHSH and CDR2 is LQKENI. In DNA, the CDR3 is TGTGCCAGCTCACCCGTGCGATCGCCTAATGAAAAACTGTTTTTT. As protein: CASSPVRSPNEKLFF.

The rearrangement joins TRBV6-7 to TRBJ1-1; D not resolved. TRBV6-7 carries the ORF label, with uncertain function. With 1 base removed from V and 1 base from J, the gap between germline ends came to 10 bases. The CDR3 is made up of 15 amino acids. CDR3: CASSYYPGKNTEAFF. In DNA, the CDR3 is TGTGCCAGCAGTTACTACCCGGGGAAGAACACTGAAGCTTTCTTT.

The genes are TRBV15 and TRBJ2-7; D possibly corresponds to TRBD1 (5 bases). The CDR3 sequence is 13 residues long. The V end lost 4 bases, the J end lost 1 base, and 8 bases lay between the germline ends. Looked up from germline, CDR1 is LNHNV and CDR2 is YYDKDF (reference sequence). The DNA of the CDR3 is TGTGCCACCAGCACTGACAGTTCCTACGAGCAGTACTTC. Protein: CATSTDSSYEQYF.

V usage is TRBV2 and J usage is TRBJ2-3, with 9 nucleotides matching TRBD2. V shed 8 bases and J 4 bases; nucleotides not matched to a gene: 7. Per the germline V gene, CDR1 is SNHLY and CDR2 is FYNNEI. The CDR3 has 14 amino acids. This CDR3 is CASAGGAGADTQYF. In DNA, the CDR3 is TGTGCCAGCGCGGGGGGGGCGGGAGCAGATACGCAGTATTTT.

The chain has TRBV25-1 and TRBJ2-6; D is unclear. The V end lost 4 bases, the J end lost 0 bases, and 16 bases lay between the germline ends. CDR3 length: 18 residues. CDR1 is MGHDK, CDR2 SYGVNS, per germline. The CDR3 nucleotides are TGTGCCAGCAGTGGCCGAAACCGACTGAGCTCTGGGGCCAACGTCCTGACTTTC. This gives the protein CASSGRNRLSSGANVLTF. Full variable domain (missing parts from reference TRBV25-1 and TRBJ2-6): EADIYQTPRYLVIGTGKKITLECSQTMGHDKMYWYQQDPGMELHLIHYSYGVNSTEKGDLSSESTVSRIRTEHFPLTLESARPSHTSQYLCASSGRNRLSSGANVLTFGAGSRLTVL.

This clone was seen a single time. CDR3 region: CASSPGGTEGSDTQYF. The CDR3 bases are TGTGCCAGCAGCCCCGGAGGAACAGAGGGTTCAGATACGCAGTATTTT. The J gene is TRBJ2-3, the V gene TRBV4-2, with TRBD2 as a possible D gene (5 bases). CDR3 length equals 16 residues. CDR1 is LGHNA and CDR2 is YNFKEQ in the germline V gene. The V end lost 4 bases, the J end lost 4 bases, and 18 bases lay between the germline ends.

This clone has a handful of counts. The gene calls are TRBV27 and TRBJ1-1; no definite D call. The CDR3 has 13 amino acids. V was clipped by 2 bases and J by 0 bases, with 4 bases between them. Germline V gives CDR1 MNHEY, CDR2 SMNVEV (reference sequence). The CDR3 nucleotides are TGTGCCAGCAGTTTAACAGTGAACACTGAAGCTTTCTTT. Protein: CASSLTVNTEAFF.

The chain uses TRBV5-1 and TRBJ2-1; 14 bases are shared with TRBD2. The CDR3 has 16 residues. J was trimmed by 8 bases and V by 5 bases; bases with no gene match: 9. CDR1 and CDR2 (germline): SGHRS, YFSETQ. In DNA form, the CDR3 reads TGCGCCAGCAGTATTGAGGGACTAGCGGGAGTGGATGAGCAGTTCTTC. Translation gives CASSIEGLAGVDEQFF. Filled out from reference TRBV5-1 and TRBJ2-1, the complete variable domain reads KAGVTQTPRYLIKTRGQQVTLSCSPISGHRSVSWYQQTPGQGLQFLFEYFSETQRNKGNFPGRFSGRQFSNSRSEMNVSTLELGDSALYLCASSIEGLAGVDEQFFGPGTRLTVL.

The genes are TRBV6-5 and TRBJ2-1, with D perhaps TRBD2 (7 bases). This CDR3 is built from 15 residues. Trimming shortened V by 2 bases and J by 4 bases, and 12 bases separated the two germline ends. Germline V gives CDR1 MNHEY, CDR2 SVGAGI. The CDR3 DNA reads TGTGCCAGCAGTTACATCGGGGGGCAGTACAATGAGCAGTTCTTC. Its translation is CASSYIGGQYNEQFF.

This chain uses TRBV10-3 with TRBJ2-7, with 10 bases identical to TRBD2. The CDR3 runs to 16 residues. The trim removed 3 bases at V and 4 bases at J, leaving 9 bases unmatched. Germline lookup yields CDR1 ENHRY and CDR2 SYGVKD. CDR3 sequence (DNA): TGTGCCATCAGTGACCCGGGACTAGCGTTGAATTACGAGCAGTACTTC. It translates to CAISDPGLALNYEQYF.

This clone has only one observation. J is TRBJ1-1 and V is TRBV5-6; the D is unclear. V was shortened by 0 bases and J by 5 bases, with 20 bases between the two germline ends. CDR1 and CDR2 (germline): SGHDT, YYEEEE. CDR3 length equals 17 residues. The CDR3 nucleotides read TGTGCCAGCAGCTTGGCCTGGTTAGAGGGTGTAGGTACTGAAGCTTTCTTT. It translates to CASSLAWLEGVGTEAFF.

The chain combines TRBV7-6 with TRBJ2-1, with TRBD2 matching 11 bases. In germline, CDR1 is SGHVS, CDR2 FNYEAQ. The CDR3 is 16 amino acids. The V and J ends lost 2 bases and 7 bases, in that order; junction bases with no gene match: 7. The chain's CDR3 is CASSLYSTSGGNEQFF. The CDR3 DNA reads as TGTGCCAGCAGCTTATATTCAACTAGCGGGGGAAATGAGCAGTTCTTC.

In its sample, this clone was seen once. V gene TRBV7-3 combines with J gene TRBJ2-2, with D uncertain. CDR3 length equals 12 residues. CDR1 and CDR2 (germline): SGHTA, FQGTGA. Deletions cut 2 bases from V and 6 bases from J, with 4 bases between. DNA of the CDR3: TGTGCCAGCAGCTTACCGTCCGGGGAGCTGTTTTTT. Its protein is CASSLPSGELFF.

V gene TRBV2 combines with J gene TRBJ1-6; D remains unclear. Trimming cost V 6 bases and J 0 bases, with 9 bases left between them. In germline, CDR1 is SNHLY, CDR2 FYNNEI. The CDR3 runs 15 residues. In nucleotides, the CDR3 is TGTGCCAGCAGGGCCGAAAGCTCCTATAATTCACCCCTCCACTTT. Its translation: CASRAESSYNSPLHF.

This CDR3 is CASRRTLGEPQHF. Here the CDR3 DNA reads TGTGCCAGCAGACGGACCCTCGGGGAGCCCCAGCATTTT. V is TRBV2 and J is TRBJ1-5, with D uncertain. The CDR3 runs to 13 residues. CDR1 and CDR2 (germline): SNHLY, FYNNEI. V was clipped by 6 bases and J by 8 bases, with 14 bases between them.

The chain is built from TRBV5-1 and TRBJ2-1; 15 bases are a match to TRBD2. CDR1 and CDR2 (germline): SGHRS, YFSETQ. The junction had 4 bases not matched to a gene; V was cut back by 5 bases and J by 7 bases. The CDR3 has 15 amino acids. CDR3 residues: CASSRTSGRGNEQFF. The CDR3 nucleotides read TGCGCCAGCAGTCGGACTAGCGGGAGGGGTAATGAGCAGTTCTTC.

The V and J genes are TRBV7-9 and TRBJ1-4, with D possibly TRBD1 on 6 matching bases. The germline gives CDR1 SEHNR, CDR2 FQNEAQ (reference sequence). V lost 8 bases, J lost 5 bases, and 12 bases lay in between. This CDR3 contains 13 residues. CDR3 nucleotides: TGTGCCAGCGGGGGGGCTCGGAATGAAAAACTGTTTTTT. Its protein is CASGGARNEKLFF.

The chain combines TRBV5-4 with TRBJ2-5, with a weak D call TRBD2 (6 bases). The CDR3 consists of 17 residues. Trimming shortened V by 4 bases and J by 3 bases, and 22 bases separated the two germline ends. Germline CDR1 and CDR2: SGHNT and YYREEE (reference sequence). The CDR3 region has the DNA TGTGCCAGCAGCCTCGGCCTGTCGGGGGTTCGAAAAGAGACCCAGTACTTC. Translating gives CASSLGLSGVRKETQYF.

The chain has TRBV4-1 and TRBJ1-2, with 7 bases that match TRBD1. Trimming removed 1 base from V and 8 bases from J; junction bases left unmatched: 10. This CDR3 spans 15 amino acids. CDR1 is MGHRA, CDR2 YSYEKL, per germline. CDR3 sequence: CASSQVGGRGYGYTF. The CDR3 DNA reads TGCGCCAGCAGCCAAGTCGGGGGCAGGGGGTACGGCTACACCTTC.

The rearrangement uses TRBV30 and TRBJ2-1; the match to TRBD2 covers 8 bases. V shed 4 bases and J 7 bases; nucleotides not matched to a gene: 9. Germline V lookup: CDR1 GTSNPN, CDR2 SVGIG (reference sequence). The CDR3 is 14 amino acids. The CDR3 here is CAWTRGGMRNEQFF. The CDR3 DNA sequence: TGTGCCTGGACTCGGGGGGGGATGAGGAATGAGCAGTTCTTC.

The rearrangement uses TRBV25-1 and TRBJ2-7; maybe TRBD2 (6 bases). Trimming cost V 6 bases and J 3 bases, with 18 bases left between them. The CDR3 contains 15 residues. From germline, CDR1 is MGHDK and CDR2 SYGVNS. The CDR3 coding sequence is TGTGCCAGCAGCGGCGGACTACCGTCGGGCTACGAGCAGTACTTC. Translated, it gives CASSGGLPSGYEQYF.

The chain employs TRBV9 and TRBJ1-5; unclear D gene. Trimming removed 4 bases at V and 3 bases at J, with 11 bases between. This CDR3 has 14 amino acids. Germline V CDR1 and CDR2: SGDLS, YYNGEE. The chain's CDR3 is CASSREEANQPQHF. In nucleotides, the CDR3 is TGTGCCAGCAGCAGAGAGGAGGCCAATCAGCCCCAGCATTTT. The complete variable domain, with remaining parts taken from reference TRBV9 and TRBJ1-5, reads DSGVTQTPKHLITATGQRVTLRCSPRSGDLSVYWYQQSLDQGLQFLIQYYNGEERAKGNILERFSAQQFPDLHSELNLSSLELGDSALYFCASSREEANQPQHFGDGTRLSIL.